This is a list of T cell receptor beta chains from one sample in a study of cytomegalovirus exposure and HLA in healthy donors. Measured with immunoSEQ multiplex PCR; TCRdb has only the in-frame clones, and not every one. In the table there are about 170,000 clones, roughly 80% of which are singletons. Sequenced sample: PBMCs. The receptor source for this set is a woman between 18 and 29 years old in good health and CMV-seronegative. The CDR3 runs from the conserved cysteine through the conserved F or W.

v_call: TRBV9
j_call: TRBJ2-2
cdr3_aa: CASSTSGRSNTGELFF

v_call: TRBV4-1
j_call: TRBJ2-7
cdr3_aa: CASSQARAYEQYF

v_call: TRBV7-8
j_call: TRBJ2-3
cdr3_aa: CASSRAGGDTQYF

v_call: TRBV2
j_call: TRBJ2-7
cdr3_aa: CASSEGRANEQYF

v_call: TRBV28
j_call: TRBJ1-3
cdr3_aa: CASYLGAGNTIYF

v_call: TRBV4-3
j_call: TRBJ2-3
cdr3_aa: CASSQRDRGMTDTQYF

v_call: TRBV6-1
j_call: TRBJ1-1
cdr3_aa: CASSEGGLREAFF

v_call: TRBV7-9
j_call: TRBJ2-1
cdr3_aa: CASSPPGDFQFF

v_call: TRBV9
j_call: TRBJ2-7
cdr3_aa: CASSAGGLAGRRYEQYF

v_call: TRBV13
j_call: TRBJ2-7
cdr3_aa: CASSRKPGLETYEQYF

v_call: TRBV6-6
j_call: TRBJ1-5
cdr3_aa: CASSRRTGNQPQHF

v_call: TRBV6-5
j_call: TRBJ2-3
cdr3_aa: CASSPRRTQGVGYF

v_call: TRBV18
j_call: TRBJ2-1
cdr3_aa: CASSGPGEGRNEQFF

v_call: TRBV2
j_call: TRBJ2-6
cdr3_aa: CASTQGLSSGANVLTF

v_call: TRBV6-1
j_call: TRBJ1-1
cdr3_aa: CASSPTTGTEAFF

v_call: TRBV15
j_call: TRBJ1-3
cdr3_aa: CATSMGNSGNTIYF

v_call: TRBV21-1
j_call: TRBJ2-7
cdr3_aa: CASTGDRSSYEQYF

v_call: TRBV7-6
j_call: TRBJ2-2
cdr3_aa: CASSYGTTANTGELFF

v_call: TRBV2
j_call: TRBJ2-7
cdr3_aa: CASRSDTPYEQYF

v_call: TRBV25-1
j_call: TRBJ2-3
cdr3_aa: CASSSFSGGGDTQYF

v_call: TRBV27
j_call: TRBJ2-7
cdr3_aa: CASSLGEGTTFYEQYF

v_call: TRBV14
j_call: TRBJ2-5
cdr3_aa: CASSRPGLGYETQYF